This entry is about one T cell receptor (beta chain). Its antigen is not identified. The data were obtained in a study of cytomegalovirus exposure and HLA in healthy donors. Overall study: In a later analysis, it was reported that the 90 to 150 validation repertoires had been produced on the same platform as the 700 or so repertoires belonging to the first cohort. General study findings and limits: A list of about 180 TCR beta chains associated with cytomegalovirus was given.

The donors formed part of the approximately 120-subject validation cohort, distinct from the approximately 640-subject first cohort. This CDR3 has 15 residues. With 5 bases clipped from V and 5 bases from J, the junction kept 8 bases outside the gene matches. Germline V gene data show CDR1 as MDHEN and CDR2 as SYDVKM. Produced via immunoSEQ multiplex PCR; TCRdb's table is partial and in-frame only. The sample has 50,000 to 65,000 clones; about 92% are singletons. The sample comprised PBMCs. The TCR originated in a woman between 18 and 30 years old in good health and CMV-seropositive. V and J are TRBV28 and TRBJ2-2; TRBD1 agrees at 7 bases. The CDR3 spells CASSHRDRGTGELFF. The CDR3 coding sequence is TGTGCCAGCAGTCACCGGGACAGAGGGACCGGGGAGCTGTTTTTT.